This T cell receptor beta chain was sequenced during a study of T-cell reconstitution after alpha-beta-depleted transplantation in children (dated by TCRdb to the mid-2010s). Background on the whole study: Using TCR repertoire profiling, the study quantitatively followed how T-cell immune reconstitution unfolded in children after TCRalphabeta/CD19-depleted allogeneic hematopoietic cell transplantation.

The junction shows trimming of 7 bases on V and 5 bases on J, plus 31 bases between the germline ends. The germline V gene (reference sequence) provides CDR1 DFQATT and CDR2 SNEGSKA. The CDR3 contains 18 residues, cysteine and phenylalanine counted. Only CDR3 DNA remains: 54 bases, in frame from the first base. The library was produced with PCR. The sequencing machine was an Illumina HiSeq 2500. To normalize quantification of the TCRbeta repertoire, the TCR libraries were built with molecular barcoding that relied on unique molecular identifiers. Clones were called with MiXCR by TCRdb after fastp trimmed the public reads at Q25, and only in-frame beta chains were retained. When rows share a CDR3 protein, they turn into one entry using the most common DNA and genes. This sample is represented by 190,000 or so distinct CDR3 sequences; about 6% of them were singletons. The top ten clones comprise 4.5% of the sample.

General conclusions and limits of the study: The frequencies of hyperexpanded clones fell over the following months, and after one year, T-cell counts and TCRbeta diversity were mostly attributed to newly produced T cells. Apparently early alphabetaT-cell count recovery about two months after transplant reportedly relied on only several hundred rapidly expanded clones derived from non-depleted graft cells. In some patients, the high TCRbeta diversity seen at day 60 was put down to recipient T cells and intrathymic progenitors that had survived conditioning.

Taken with the paper, the label for treatment or condition translates to: allogeneic hematopoietic cell transplantation with graft depleted of TCRalphabeta T cells and CD19 B cells. The children who served as transplant recipients had been given grafts of TCRalphabeta/CD19-depleted allogeneic hematopoietic cells. The table lists this clonotype with many counts. What this receptor recognizes is not known. No much larger clone exists at a distance of one base, and base qualities are not known. This chain is built from TRBV20-1 and TRBJ2-3, and the D gene may be TRBD2, 5 bases matching. The specimen was PBMCs, collected before TCRalphabeta/CD19-depleted stem cell transplant. This TCR derives from a girl under three years old with combined immunodeficiency, due to receive a stem cell transplant. The CDR3 region has the sequence CSVSIRLILGPTGDTQYF. The DNA sequence is TGCAGTGTCTCAATACGGCTAATACTAGGGCCTACCGGAGATACGCAGTATTTT.